This paragraph reports one TCR beta chain. The CDR3 sequence is 12 residues long. Germline V gene lookup returns CDR1 SQVTM and CDR2 ANQGSEA. J was trimmed by 2 bases and V by 4 bases; bases with no gene match: 1. This entry comes from a study of brain metastases from non-small cell lung cancer. Measured with immunoSEQ multiplex PCR; TCRdb has only the in-frame clones, and not every one. Found here are over 1,000 clones, roughly 89% of them singletons; the top ten hold around 7%. The rearrangement uses TRBV29-1 and TRBJ1-2; 7 nucleotides align to TRBD1. This sequence was found in a donor aged 40 or over with non-small cell lung cancer. Sequences were obtained from tumor-adjacent normal tissue. Here the CDR3 DNA reads TGCAGCGTTGGGGGACAGAACTATGGCTACACCTTC. This codes for CSVGGQNYGYTF.